This T cell receptor beta chain is from a study of T cell responses to AZD1222 COVID-19 vaccine (dated by TCRdb to about 2021). Broadly, across the study: TCR sequencing was performed for 233 trial participants, of whom about 210 were given two doses of AZD1222 and some 26 were given two doses of MenACWY control vaccine. Enrollment into the trials was organized by age into subgroups of 18-55, 56-69 and 70-plus years, and those subgroups contained roughly 150, 30 and 60 TCR-sequenced participants, respectively. General findings and caveats noted by the study authors: After two AZD1222 doses, spike-specific TCR breadth and depth were significantly higher than at day 0 and than in MenACWY recipients. The vaccine-associated CD4 TCRs covered the entire spike protein, and the dominant responses fell in regions 160-218 and 743-854. Reportedly, almost half of the unique spike-specific TCRs recognized epitopes lying outside the regions that are mutated in the B.1.351 and B.1.1.7 variants. In the small 56-69-year group, the increase in depth fell short of significance, most likely because of low power. Most participants were white British and females outnumbered males, and the authors suggested that clonal diversity may have been underestimated. Conclusions about previously exposed vaccinees are limited because only 5 or 6 AZD1222 recipients were SARS-CoV-2 seropositive at baseline. No day 14 peak-response samples were available, so repertoires were characterized only after the peak T cell response.

On this clone itself: What antigen it recognizes has not been identified. Qualities for individual bases were not recorded, and no much larger clone is one base off.

The CDR3 regions of human TCRbeta chains were analyzed by immunosequencing. As for the authors' bioinformatics: Repertoire TCRs were checked for matches against a reference library of SARS-CoV-2-specific TCRs that had been generated using the MIRA antigen-specificity platform. Breadth was defined as the fraction of unique TCRs that were SARS-CoV-2-associated. Depth was defined as the fraction of total T cells that were SARS-CoV-2-associated. Using the MIRA data, each spike-specific TCR was assigned both to the spike region to which the TCR was reactive and to a CD4 or CD8 class. Log10-transformed breadth and depth values were compared by one-way ANOVA with Sidak's multiple comparisons tests. Imported from immuneACCESS, the table was reduced by TCRdb to in-frame sequences with V and J called. These copies leave out some clones; in studies compared against another copy, an unresolved V gene accounts for under half, and the cause of the remainder is not known. V and J calls and clone size are those listed in that table; D and trimming were worked out from the DNA. The sample table lists fewer than 250,000 clones, around 93% of them with a count of one. The biggest ten clones account for about 1% of the sample.

What the time point label conveys for this sample: baseline before first vaccination. The treatment or condition label of this sample denotes: meningococcal conjugate vaccine given as trial control. Vaccinee samples came from UK trials COV001 and COV002, including a single-blind randomized controlled phase 2/3 trial of AZD1222 (ChAdOx1 nCoV-19) in healthy adults. Trial participant PBMC samples were collected at day 0 and day 28 after the second dose for TCRbeta chain sequencing. The material was peripheral blood, obtained on day 0 of MenACWY control vaccination. The origin of this receptor is an adult in good health.

The bases are TGCGCCAGCAGCTTGGAGACAGGGTATGGCTACACCTTC. It codes for CASSLETGYGYTF. The sequence is built from TRBV5-1 and TRBJ1-2; 7 of the junction bases match TRBD1. Sequences SGHRS (CDR1) and YFSETQ (CDR2) are obtained from the germline V gene. Its CDR3 holds 13 amino acids, cysteine through phenylalanine. The DNA shown is the 39-base CDR3, in frame from base 1. V ends up 0 bases short and J 5 bases short, with an unmatched junction base count of 1.